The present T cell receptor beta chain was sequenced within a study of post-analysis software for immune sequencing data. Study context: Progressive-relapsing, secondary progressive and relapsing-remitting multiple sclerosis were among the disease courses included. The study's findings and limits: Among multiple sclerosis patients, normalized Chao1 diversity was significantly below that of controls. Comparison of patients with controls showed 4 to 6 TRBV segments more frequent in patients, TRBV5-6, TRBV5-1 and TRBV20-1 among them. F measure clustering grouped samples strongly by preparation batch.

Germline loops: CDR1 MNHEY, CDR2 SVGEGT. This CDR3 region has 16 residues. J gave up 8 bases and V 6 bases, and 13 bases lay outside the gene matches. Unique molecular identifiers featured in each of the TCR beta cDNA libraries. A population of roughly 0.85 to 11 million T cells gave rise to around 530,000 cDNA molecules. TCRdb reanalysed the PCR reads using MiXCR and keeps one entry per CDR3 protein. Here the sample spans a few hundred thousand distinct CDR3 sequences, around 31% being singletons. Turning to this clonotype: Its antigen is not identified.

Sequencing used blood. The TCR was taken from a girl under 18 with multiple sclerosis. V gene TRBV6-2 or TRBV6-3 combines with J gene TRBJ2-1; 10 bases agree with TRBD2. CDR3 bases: TGTGCCAGCAGATTTAAAAGCGGGGGGGCCATCGATGAGCAGTTCTTC. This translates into CASRFKSGGAIDEQFF.